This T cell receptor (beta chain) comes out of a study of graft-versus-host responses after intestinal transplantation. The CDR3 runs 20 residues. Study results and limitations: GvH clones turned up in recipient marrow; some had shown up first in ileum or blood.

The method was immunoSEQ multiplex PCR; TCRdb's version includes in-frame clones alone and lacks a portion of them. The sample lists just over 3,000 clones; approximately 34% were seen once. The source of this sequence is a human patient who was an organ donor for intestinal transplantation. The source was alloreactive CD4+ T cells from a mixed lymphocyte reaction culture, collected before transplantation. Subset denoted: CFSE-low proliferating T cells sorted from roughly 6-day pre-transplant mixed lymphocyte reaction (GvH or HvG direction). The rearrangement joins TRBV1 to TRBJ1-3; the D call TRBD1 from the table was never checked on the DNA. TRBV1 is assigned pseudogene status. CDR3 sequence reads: CTSSPISRDRGYGSGNTIYF. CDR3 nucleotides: TGCACCAGCAGCCCTATATCCCGGGACAGGGGGTACGGCTCTGGAAACACCATATATTTT.